This T cell receptor beta chain was identified in a study of blood T cell repertoires in COVID-19. Study-level background: Researchers got acute and convalescent COVID-19 samples from the United States, Italy and Spain.

V lost 3 bases and J lost 0, with 9 bases in between. The CDR3 loop spans 15 amino acids. Germline CDR1 is SGHRS and CDR2 is YFSETQ. Clones were read by immunoSEQ multiplex PCR, and TCRdb kept only the in-frame ones, dropping some. The sample comprises 150,000 to 200,000 clones, approximately 86% of which are singletons, and about 8.6% rests with the top ten. The TCR comes from a man in his fifties with active or convalescent COVID-19. Sequenced material: peripheral blood. V usage is TRBV5-1 and J usage is TRBJ2-2; perhaps TRBD2 as D (5 bases). CDR3 region: CASSYSGANTGELFF. The CDR3 DNA sequence: TGCGCCAGCAGCTACTCCGGGGCGAACACCGGGGAGCTGTTTTTT. The full variable domain, with the rest looked up from reference TRBV5-1 and TRBJ2-2, is KAGVTQTPRYLIKTRGQQVTLSCSPISGHRSVSWYQQTPGQGLQFLFEYFSETQRNKGNFPGRFSGRQFSNSRSEMNVSTLELGDSALYLCASSYSGANTGELFFGEGSRLTVL.